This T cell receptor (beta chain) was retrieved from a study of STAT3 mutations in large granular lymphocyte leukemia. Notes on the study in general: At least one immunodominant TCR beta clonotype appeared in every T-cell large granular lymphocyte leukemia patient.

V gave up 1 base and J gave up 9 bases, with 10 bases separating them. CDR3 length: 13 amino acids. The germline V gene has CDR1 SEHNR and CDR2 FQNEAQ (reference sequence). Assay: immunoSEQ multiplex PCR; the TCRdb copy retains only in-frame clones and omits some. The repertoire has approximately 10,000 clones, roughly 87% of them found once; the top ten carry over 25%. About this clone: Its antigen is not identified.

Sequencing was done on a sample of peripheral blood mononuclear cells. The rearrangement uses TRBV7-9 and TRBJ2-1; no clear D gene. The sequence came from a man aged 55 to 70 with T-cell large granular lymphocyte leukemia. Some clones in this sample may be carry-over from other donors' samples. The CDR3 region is CASSLGTPGEQFF. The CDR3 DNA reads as TGTGCCAGCAGCTTAGGGACCCCAGGTGAGCAGTTCTTC.